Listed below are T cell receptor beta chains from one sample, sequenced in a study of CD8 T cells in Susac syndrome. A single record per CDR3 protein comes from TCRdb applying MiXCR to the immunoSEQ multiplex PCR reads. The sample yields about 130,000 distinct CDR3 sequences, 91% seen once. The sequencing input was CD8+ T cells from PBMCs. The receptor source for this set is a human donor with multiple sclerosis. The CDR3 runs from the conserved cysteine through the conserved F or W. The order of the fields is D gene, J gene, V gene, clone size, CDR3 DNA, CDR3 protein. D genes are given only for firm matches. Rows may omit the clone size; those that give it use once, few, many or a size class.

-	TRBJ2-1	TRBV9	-	TGTGCCAGCAGCGAATCTAAGTGGGGTCCAGGGAGTGAGCAGTTCTTC	CASSESKWGPGSEQFF
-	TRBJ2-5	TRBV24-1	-	TGTGCCACCAGTGATTCTGCGAAGGGAGAGACCCAGTACTTC	CATSDSAKGETQYF
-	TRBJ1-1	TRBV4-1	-	TGCGCCAGCAGCCCCGTGACAGTGAACACTGAAGCTTTCTTT	CASSPVTVNTEAFF
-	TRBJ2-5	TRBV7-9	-	TGTGCCAGCAGCCGACCTAGGGGGGCGTACCAAGAGACCCAGTACTTC	CASSRPRGAYQETQYF
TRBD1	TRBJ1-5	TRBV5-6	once	TGTGCCAGCAGCTTATGGACAGGGAGGAGCAATCAGCCCCAGCATTTT	CASSLWTGRSNQPQHF
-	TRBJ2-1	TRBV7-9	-	TGTGCCAGCAGCTTAGGTCAGGGAATCGATGAGCAGTTCTTC	CASSLGQGIDEQFF
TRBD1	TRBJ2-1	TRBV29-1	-	TGCAGCGTCTCCGGGACAGGAAATGAGCAGTTCTTC	CSVSGTGNEQFF
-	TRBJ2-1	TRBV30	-	TGTGCCTGGAGTGAAGACAGAGAATACAATGAGCAGTTCTTC	CAWSEDREYNEQFF
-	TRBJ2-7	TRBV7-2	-	TGTGCCAGCACCAATCGGGGAGGACAGGCAGGCCACGAGCAGTACTTC	CASTNRGGQAGHEQYF
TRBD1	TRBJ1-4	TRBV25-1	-	TGTGCCAGCAGTGACTACGACAGGGGGAACGAAAAACTGTTTTTT	CASSDYDRGNEKLFF
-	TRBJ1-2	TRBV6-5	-	TGTGCCAGCAGCTCCGGAGGCGGCTACACCTTC	CASSSGGGYTF
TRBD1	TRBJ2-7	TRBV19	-	TGTGCCAGTAGTGCCGGGACAGGATCCTACGAGCAGTACTTC	CASSAGTGSYEQYF
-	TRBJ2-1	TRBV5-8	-	TGTGCCCGTAGAGCAATCCCTGAGAACAATGAGCAGTTCTTC	CARRAIPENNEQFF
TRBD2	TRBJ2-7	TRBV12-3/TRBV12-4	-	TGTGCCAGCAGTTTGACTAGCGTTAGGGGCGAGCAGTACTTC	CASSLTSVRGEQYF
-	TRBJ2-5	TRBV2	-	TGTGCCAGCAGTAAGGAACCTAAGCAAGAGACCCAGTACTTC	CASSKEPKQETQYF
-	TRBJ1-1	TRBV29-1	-	TGCAGCGCCCTTCGTGGAGGCACTGAAGCTTTCTTT	CSALRGGTEAFF
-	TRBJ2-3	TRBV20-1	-	TGCAGCCGTAGCAAGTTCGGAACAGATACGCAGTATTTT	CSRSKFGTDTQYF
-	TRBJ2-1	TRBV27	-	TGTGCCAGCAGTTGGGAACCCAGGGGTGAGCAGTTCTTC	CASSWEPRGEQFF
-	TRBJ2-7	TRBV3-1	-	TGTGCCAGCAGCCATCGGGGGGCGGGGGCCTACGAGCAGTACTTC	CASSHRGAGAYEQYF
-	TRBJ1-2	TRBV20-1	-	TGCAGTGCTATTTCTTGGGACGGAGATCCCTATGGCTACACCTTC	CSAISWDGDPYGYTF
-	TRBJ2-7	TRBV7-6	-	TGTGCCAGCAGCTTAGCGGGGGGCGCCGGCTACGAGCAGTACTTC	CASSLAGGAGYEQYF
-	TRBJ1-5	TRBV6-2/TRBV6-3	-	TGTGCCAGCCGCGGTGGTTTGAGCAATCAGCCCCAGCATTTT	CASRGGLSNQPQHF
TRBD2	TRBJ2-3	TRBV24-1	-	TGTGCCACCGGACTAGCGGGAGCAGATACGCAGTATTTT	CATGLAGADTQYF
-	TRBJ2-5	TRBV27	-	TGTGCCAGCAGCTCCGGGTTGGAGACCCAGTACTTC	CASSSGLETQYF
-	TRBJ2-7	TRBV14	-	TGTGCCAGCAGGCAAACAGTTTCCTACGAGCAGTACTTC	CASRQTVSYEQYF
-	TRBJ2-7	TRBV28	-	TGTGCCAGCAGGAAATTGACAGGAGGGGAGCAGTACTTC	CASRKLTGGEQYF
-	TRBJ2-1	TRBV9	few	TGTGCCAGCAGCGTAGGGGACGCATACAATGAGCAGTTCTTC	CASSVGDAYNEQFF
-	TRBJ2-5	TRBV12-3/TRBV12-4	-	TGTGCCAGCAGTTTAGCATCCCAAGAGACCCAGTACTTC	CASSLASQETQYF
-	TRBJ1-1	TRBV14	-	TGTGCCAGCAGCCAAGGGGGGCCCCGGGCTGAAGCTTTCTTT	CASSQGGPRAEAFF
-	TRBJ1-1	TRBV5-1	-	TGCGCCAGCAGCCCAACCTTGAACACTGAAGCTTTCTTT	CASSPTLNTEAFF
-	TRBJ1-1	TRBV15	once	TGTGCCACCAGCGACTTCGTTAGCACTGAAGCTTTCTTT	CATSDFVSTEAFF
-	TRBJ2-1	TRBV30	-	TGTGCCTGGAGTGTACTCTTTCGGTCCGGGTCTATTTTCCAGGCCTACAATGAGCAGTTCTTC	CAWSVLFRSGSIFQAYNEQFF
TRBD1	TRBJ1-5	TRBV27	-	TGTGCCAGCAGTCCCTGGGGACAGGGAAGCAATCAGCCCCAGCATTTT	CASSPWGQGSNQPQHF
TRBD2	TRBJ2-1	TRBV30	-	TGTGCCTGGAGTGGCGTTAGCGGGCGTAAGTCATACAATGAGCAGTTCTTC	CAWSGVSGRKSYNEQFF
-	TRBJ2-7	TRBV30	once	TGTGCCTGGAGTGACAGCTCCTACGAGCAGTACTTC	CAWSDSSYEQYF
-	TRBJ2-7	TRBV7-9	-	TGTGCCAGCAGCTTAGTAGGGGCTGCCTACGAGCAGTACTTC	CASSLVGAAYEQYF
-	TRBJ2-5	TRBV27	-	TGTGCCAGCAGTTTTGGGGGAGTTTGGCAAGAGACCCAGTACTTC	CASSFGGVWQETQYF
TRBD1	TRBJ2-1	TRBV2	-	TGTGCCAGCAGCGTCGGGACAGGGCTCTACAATGAGCAGTTCTTC	CASSVGTGLYNEQFF
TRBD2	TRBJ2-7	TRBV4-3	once	TGCGCCAGCAGCCAAGGGCTAGCGGTGACCTACGAGCAGTACTTC	CASSQGLAVTYEQYF
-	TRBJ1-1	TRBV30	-	TGTGCCTGGAGTGTGACTCTCAACACTGAAGCTTTCTTT	CAWSVTLNTEAFF
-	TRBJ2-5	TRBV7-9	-	TGTGCCAGCACCAACCCCAGAAGTTTTTTCTCTGAAGAGACCCAGTACTTC	CASTNPRSFFSEETQYF
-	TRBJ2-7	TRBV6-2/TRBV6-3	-	TGTGCCAGCAGTTACCCGACGGGACCCTACGAGCAGTACTTC	CASSYPTGPYEQYF
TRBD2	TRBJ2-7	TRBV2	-	TGTGCCAGCAGCGCAGCGGGAGGATACGAGCAGTACTTC	CASSAAGGYEQYF
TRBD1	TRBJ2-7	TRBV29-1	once	TGCAGCGTTGAAAGTGGGACAGGGGTCGGCGAGCAGTACTTC	CSVESGTGVGEQYF
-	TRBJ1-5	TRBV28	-	TGTGCCAGCAGTTTATTCGACAGATTGAATCAGCCCCAGCATTTT	CASSLFDRLNQPQHF
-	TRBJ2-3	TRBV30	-	TGTGCCTGGGCACCAAGCGGAATTTTCACAGATACGCAGTATTTT	CAWAPSGIFTDTQYF